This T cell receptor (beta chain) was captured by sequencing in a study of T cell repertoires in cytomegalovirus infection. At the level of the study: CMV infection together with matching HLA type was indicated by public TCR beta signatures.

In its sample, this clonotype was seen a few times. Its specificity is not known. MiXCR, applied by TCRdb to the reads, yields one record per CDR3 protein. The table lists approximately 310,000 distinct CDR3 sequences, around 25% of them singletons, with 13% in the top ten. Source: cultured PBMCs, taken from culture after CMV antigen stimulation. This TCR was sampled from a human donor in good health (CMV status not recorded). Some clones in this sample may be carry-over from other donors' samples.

As DNA, the CDR3 is TGTGCCAGCAGACTCCTCCCAGGGTCCTACGAGCAGTACTTC. It encodes CASRLLPGSYEQYF. The J gene is TRBJ2-7, the V gene TRBV28; a weak D match, TRBD1 (5 bases). The CDR3 has 14 residues. Deletions cut 6 bases from V and 1 base from J, with 13 bases between. Germline values: CDR1 MDHEN, CDR2 SYDVKM.